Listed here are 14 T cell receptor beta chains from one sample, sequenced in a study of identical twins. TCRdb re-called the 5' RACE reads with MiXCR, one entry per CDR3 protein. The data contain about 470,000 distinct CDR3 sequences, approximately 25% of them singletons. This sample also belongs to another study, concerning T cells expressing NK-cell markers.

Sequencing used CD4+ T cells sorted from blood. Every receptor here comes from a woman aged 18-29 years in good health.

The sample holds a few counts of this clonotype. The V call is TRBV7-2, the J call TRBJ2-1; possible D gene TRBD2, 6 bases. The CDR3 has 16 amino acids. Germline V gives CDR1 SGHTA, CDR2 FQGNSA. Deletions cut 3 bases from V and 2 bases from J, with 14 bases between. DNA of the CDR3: TGTGCCAGCAGCTTCGAGGGGCGGGGTGCCTACAATGAGCAGTTCTTC. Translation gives CASSFEGRGAYNEQFF.

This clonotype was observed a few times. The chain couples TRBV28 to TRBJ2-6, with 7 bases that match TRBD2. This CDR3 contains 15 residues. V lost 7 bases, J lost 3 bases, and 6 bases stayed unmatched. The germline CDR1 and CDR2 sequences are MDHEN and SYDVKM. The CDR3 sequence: CASTGGRGGANVLTF. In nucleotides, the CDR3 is TGTGCCAGCACCGGGGGGAGGGGTGGGGCCAACGTCCTGACTTTC.

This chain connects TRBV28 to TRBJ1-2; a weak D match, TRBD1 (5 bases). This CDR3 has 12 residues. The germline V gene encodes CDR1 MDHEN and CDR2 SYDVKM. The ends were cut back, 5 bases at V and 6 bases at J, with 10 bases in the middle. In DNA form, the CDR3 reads TGTGCCAGCAGTCCGGGGGTGGATGGCTACACCTTC. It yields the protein CASSPGVDGYTF.

CDR3 sequence reads: CASSEQGTGGEAFF. CDR3 coding DNA: TGTGCCAGCAGTGAACAGGGGACCGGGGGTGAAGCTTTCTTT. The V and J genes are TRBV6-1 and TRBJ1-1; the D gene is possibly TRBD1 (6 bases). V lost 2 bases and J 7 bases, leaving 14 bases between the germline ends. Germline CDR1 MNHNS, CDR2 SASEGT. CDR3 size: 14 residues.

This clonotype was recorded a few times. The CDR3 loop reads CASSLVAGVSTDTQYF. For the CDR3, the DNA is TGCGCCAGCAGCTTGGTAGCGGGAGTGAGCACAGATACGCAGTATTTT. The rearrangement links TRBV5-1 to TRBJ2-3; 9 nucleotides match TRBD2. The CDR3 totals 16 residues. With 0 bases clipped from V and 0 bases from J, the junction kept 2 bases outside the gene matches. Germline V gene lookup returns CDR1 SGHRS and CDR2 YFSETQ.

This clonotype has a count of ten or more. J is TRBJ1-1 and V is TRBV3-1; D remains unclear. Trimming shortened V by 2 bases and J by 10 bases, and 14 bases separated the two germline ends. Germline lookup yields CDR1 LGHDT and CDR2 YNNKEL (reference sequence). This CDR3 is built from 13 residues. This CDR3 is CASSQFLIDGAFF. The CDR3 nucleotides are TGTGCCAGCAGCCAATTTCTAATTGACGGAGCTTTCTTT.

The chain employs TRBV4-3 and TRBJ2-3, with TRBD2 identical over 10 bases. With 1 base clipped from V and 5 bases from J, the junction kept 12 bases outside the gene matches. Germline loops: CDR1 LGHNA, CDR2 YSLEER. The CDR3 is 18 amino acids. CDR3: CASSQGMGSGRDGDTQYF. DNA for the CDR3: TGCGCCAGCAGCCAAGGGATGGGAAGCGGGAGGGATGGAGATACGCAGTATTTT.

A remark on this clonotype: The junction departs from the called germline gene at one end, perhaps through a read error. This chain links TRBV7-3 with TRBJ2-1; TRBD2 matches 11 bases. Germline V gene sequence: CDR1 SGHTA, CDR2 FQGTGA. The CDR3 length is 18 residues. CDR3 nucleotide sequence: TGTGCCTGCAGTTTAGCGAAGATCCTAGCGGGGGGCGACAATGAGCAGTTCTTC. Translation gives CACSLAKILAGGDNEQFF. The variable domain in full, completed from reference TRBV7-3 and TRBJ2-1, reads GAGVSQTPSNKVTEKGKYVELRCDPISGHTALYWYRQSLGQGPEFLIYFQGTGAADDSGLPNDRFFAVRPEGSVSTLKIQRTERGDSAVYLCACSLAKILAGGDNEQFFGPGTRLTVL.

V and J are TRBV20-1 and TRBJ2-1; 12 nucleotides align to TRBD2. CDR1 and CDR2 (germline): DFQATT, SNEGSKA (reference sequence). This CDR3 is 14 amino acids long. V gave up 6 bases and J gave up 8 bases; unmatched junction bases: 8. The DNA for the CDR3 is TGCAGTGCCACGAGACTAGCGGGGGAGCATGAGCAGTTCTTC. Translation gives CSATRLAGEHEQFF.

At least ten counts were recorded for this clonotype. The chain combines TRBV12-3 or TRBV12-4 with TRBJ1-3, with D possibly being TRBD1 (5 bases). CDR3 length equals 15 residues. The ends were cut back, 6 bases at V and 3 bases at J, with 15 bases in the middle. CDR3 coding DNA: TGTGCCAGCAGACCTTGGGGGACGCGTGGAAACACCATATATTTT. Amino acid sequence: CASRPWGTRGNTIYF.

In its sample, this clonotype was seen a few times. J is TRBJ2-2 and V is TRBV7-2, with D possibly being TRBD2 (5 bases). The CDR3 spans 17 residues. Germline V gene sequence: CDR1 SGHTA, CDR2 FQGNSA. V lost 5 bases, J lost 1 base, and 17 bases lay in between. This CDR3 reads CASSRGSISWNTGELFF. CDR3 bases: TGTGCCAGCAGCCGAGGGAGCATTTCATGGAACACCGGGGAGCTGTTTTTT.

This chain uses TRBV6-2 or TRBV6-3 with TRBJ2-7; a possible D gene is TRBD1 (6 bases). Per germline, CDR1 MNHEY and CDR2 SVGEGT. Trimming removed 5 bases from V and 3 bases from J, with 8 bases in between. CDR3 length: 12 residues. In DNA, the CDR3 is TGTGCCAGCAGTGGACAGAGCTACGAGCAGTACTTC. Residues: CASSGQSYEQYF.

CDR3 protein: CASSQEIRREYGYTF. CDR3 nucleotide sequence: TGCGCCAGCAGCCAAGAGATTCGACGGGAGTATGGCTACACCTTC. The chain links TRBV4-3 to TRBJ1-2; D gene uncertain. The length of the CDR3 is 15 residues. V lost 0 bases and J lost 5, with 13 bases in between. Germline V gene lookup returns CDR1 LGHNA and CDR2 YSLEER.

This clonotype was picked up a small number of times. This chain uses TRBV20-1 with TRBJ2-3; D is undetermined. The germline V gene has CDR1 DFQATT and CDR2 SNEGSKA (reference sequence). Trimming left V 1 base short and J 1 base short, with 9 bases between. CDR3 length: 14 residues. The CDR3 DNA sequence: TGCAGTGCTAGAGGGTCTCGGGGCACAGATACGCAGTATTTT. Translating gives CSARGSRGTDTQYF.